This T cell receptor beta chain originates from a study of tumor and adjacent non-tumor tissue in lung cancer. Study information: There were approximately twelve adenocarcinoma, 2 squamous cell carcinoma and 1 small cell lung cancer cases.

The template was RNA from unsorted bulk tissue. A modified ARM-PCR protocol with three rounds of nested PCR amplified TCRbeta. In TCRdb, the multiplex PCR reads were re-called with MiXCR into one record per CDR3 protein. The sample has some 100,000 distinct CDR3 sequences, roughly 77% seen once. V lost 6 bases and J lost 5, with 20 bases in between. CDR3 length equals 14 residues. Germline CDR1 is DFQATT and CDR2 is SNEGSKA (reference sequence). The receptor's source is a woman in her sixties or seventies with non-small cell lung cancer. Sequences were obtained from lung tumor tissue. This chain links TRBV20-1 with TRBJ2-7, with TRBD1 as a possible D gene (5 bases). CDR3 nucleotides: TGCAGTGCCAAAAAGAAGGGGTTTAGCAACGAGCAGTACTTC. It codes for CSAKKKGFSNEQYF.